One and the same sample provided the 19 T cell receptor beta chains below, sequenced in a study of blood T cell repertoires in COVID-19. The data were produced by immunoSEQ multiplex PCR, yet TCRdb's version contains in-frame clones alone and is incomplete. The sample yields about 250,000 clones, around 85% seen once. Source material: PBMCs or T cells enriched from blood (not recorded which). These receptor sequences come from a woman in her fifties or sixties with acute COVID-19.

The rearrangement uses TRBV7-3 and TRBJ2-2; 15 positions match TRBD2. V shed 5 bases, J shed 5 bases, and the junction held 6 bases outside the gene matches. CDR3 length: 17 amino acids. CDR1 is SGHTA, CDR2 FQGTGA, per germline. The CDR3 protein is CASSAGLAGGATGELFF. The CDR3 DNA sequence: TGTGCCAGCAGCGCGGGACTAGCGGGGGGAGCTACCGGGGAGCTGTTTTTT.

The chain uses TRBV24-1 and TRBJ2-2, with 8 bases that match TRBD2. CDR3 length: 17 amino acids. Germline CDR1 and CDR2: KGHDR and SFDVKD. Trimming cost V 2 bases and J 0 bases; bases outside gene matches: 4. CDR3 amino acids: CATSDSERGTNTGELFF. The CDR3 DNA sequence: TGTGCCACCAGTGATTCCGAGCGGGGGACGAACACCGGGGAGCTGTTTTTT.

This clone was picked up many times. The genes are TRBV7-2 and TRBJ2-7; the D gene is possibly TRBD2 (5 bases). Germline V lookup: CDR1 SGHTA, CDR2 FQGNSA. CDR3 length: 14 residues. Trimming shortened V by 0 bases and J by 1 base, and 7 bases separated the two germline ends. CDR3 loop: CASSLAGSSYEQYF. The CDR3 DNA is TGTGCCAGCAGCTTAGCGGGGAGTTCCTACGAGCAGTACTTC.

This chain connects TRBV10-3 to TRBJ1-6; 7 nucleotides agree with TRBD1. The V and J ends lost 6 bases and 8 bases, in that order; junction bases with no gene match: 10. Per the germline V gene, CDR1 is ENHRY and CDR2 is SYGVKD. The CDR3 contains 15 residues. The CDR3 sequence: CAISQTGMKDSPLHF. The DNA for the CDR3 is TGTGCCATCAGCCAGACAGGGATGAAGGATTCACCCCTCCACTTT.

The V and J genes are TRBV6-5 and TRBJ1-3; D call uncertain. V was pared by 4 bases and J by 0 bases, with 10 bases between. The CDR3 loop spans 15 amino acids. Germline V gene lookup returns CDR1 MNHEY and CDR2 SVGAGI. This CDR3 reads CASSSTAGSGNTIYF. As DNA, the CDR3 is TGTGCCAGCAGTTCTACAGCGGGCTCTGGAAACACCATATATTTT.

This clone was detected ten times or more. The CDR3 DNA sequence: TGTGCCAGCAGTCGTCCCGGGACAGGGAACACTGAAGCTTTCTTT. It translates to CASSRPGTGNTEAFF. The chain links TRBV6-2 or TRBV6-3 to TRBJ1-1; 8 nucleotides line up with TRBD1. The germline gives CDR1 MNHEY, CDR2 SVGEGT. CDR3 length: 15 residues. V lost 5 bases to trimming and J lost 1 base; unmatched junction nucleotides: 6.

The V gene is TRBV30, the J gene TRBJ1-1; 10 nucleotides agree with TRBD1. CDR3 length: 15 residues. The J segment lost 4 bases and the V segment lost 5 bases, leaving 10 bases of the junction unmatched. Per the germline V gene, CDR1 is GTSNPN and CDR2 is SVGIG (reference sequence). The CDR3 coding sequence is TGTGCCTGGGCCATAGCCCGGGACAGGGGCACTGAAGCTTTCTTT. Translated: CAWAIARDRGTEAFF.

V gene TRBV5-6 combines with J gene TRBJ1-6; unclear D gene. V lost 2 bases, J lost 8 bases, and 14 bases lay in between. Germline loops: CDR1 SGHDT, CDR2 YYEEEE. CDR3 size: 15 residues. CDR3 amino acids: CASSFRNPEDSPLHF. The CDR3 nucleotides are TGTGCCAGCAGCTTTAGGAACCCGGAGGATTCACCCCTCCACTTT.

V gene TRBV7-3 combines with J gene TRBJ2-2; D may be TRBD2 (6 bases). This CDR3 comprises 15 residues. CDR1 and CDR2 (germline): SGHTA, FQGTGA. The V gene lost 4 bases and the J gene lost 4 bases, with 13 bases spanning the gap. The CDR3 nucleotides read TGTGCCAGCAGCTCGCGGGGTGGCAGCACCGGGGAGCTGTTTTTT. It codes for CASSSRGGSTGELFF.

This chain's CDR3 is CASSYLGANTEAFF. CDR3 sequence (DNA): TGTGCCAGCAGTTACCTAGGGGCGAACACTGAAGCTTTCTTT. The chain has TRBV6-5 and TRBJ1-1, with D tentatively TRBD1 (5 bases). The V end was cut by 2 bases, the J end by 1 base, with 8 bases between. This CDR3 has 14 residues. The germline gives CDR1 MNHEY, CDR2 SVGAGI.

J is TRBJ2-3 and V is TRBV18, with 8 bases aligning to TRBD2. The CDR3 is 15 residues long. The V and J ends lost 3 bases and 3 bases, in that order; junction bases with no gene match: 5. Germline V gene lookup returns CDR1 KGHSH and CDR2 LQKENI. In nucleotides, the CDR3 is TGTGCCAGCTCACCGGGGGGGACTAGAACAGATACGCAGTATTTT. This sequence encodes CASSPGGTRTDTQYF.

This clone came up once. The genes are TRBV4-1 and TRBJ2-2; D gene uncertain. The CDR3 runs to 16 residues. Deletions cut 1 base from V and 1 base from J, with 10 bases between. CDR1 and CDR2 (germline): MGHRA, YSYEKL. The CDR3 loop reads CASSQGSRMNTGELFF. The CDR3 DNA is TGCGCCAGCAGCCAAGGCAGCAGGATGAACACCGGGGAGCTGTTTTTT.

The genes are TRBV7-9 and TRBJ2-3; TRBD1 aligns across 7 bases. V lost 3 bases, J lost 14 bases, and 11 bases stayed unmatched. Per germline, CDR1 SEHNR and CDR2 FQNEAQ (reference sequence). The CDR3 spans 13 residues. CDR3 sequence (DNA): TGTGCCAGCAGCTTGGGGATAGGGGACAGCCCGTATTTT. Protein: CASSLGIGDSPYF.

This chain connects TRBV5-1 to TRBJ2-1, with 8 bases identical to TRBD1. The CDR3 spans 15 residues. The V and J ends lost 5 bases and 5 bases, in that order; junction bases with no gene match: 9. Germline assignment: CDR1 SGHRS and CDR2 YFSETQ. The CDR3 is CASRLAGQADNEQFF. In DNA form, the CDR3 reads TGCGCCAGCAGGCTCGCGGGACAGGCTGACAATGAGCAGTTCTTC.

In the case of this clone: Other nucleotide sequences in the sample specify the same CDR3. The V and J genes are TRBV2 and TRBJ1-1, with a weak D call TRBD1 (6 bases). Germline values: CDR1 SNHLY, CDR2 FYNNEI. The CDR3 loop spans 12 amino acids. V lost 6 bases, J lost 4 bases, and 9 bases lay in between. The DNA for the CDR3 is TGTGCCAGCAGACAGGGAACCACTGAAGCTTTCTTT. Encoded protein: CASRQGTTEAFF.

The chain has TRBV19 and TRBJ1-3, with a weak D call TRBD1 (6 bases). V was cut by 9 bases and J by 4 bases, with 13 bases left in between. The CDR3 runs 13 residues. Germline CDR1 and CDR2: LNHDA and SQIVND (reference sequence). CDR3 coding DNA: TGTGCCAGCTTAGACAGGACAGGAAACACCATATATTTT. Its translation is CASLDRTGNTIYF.

The chain joins TRBV30 to TRBJ2-1, with 7 bases identical to TRBD2. After removal of 2 bases from V and 6 bases from J, the junction contained 13 bases not matched to a gene. CDR1 and CDR2 (germline): GTSNPN, SVGIG (reference sequence). The length of the CDR3 is 16 residues. DNA of the CDR3: TGTGCCTGGAGTCCCTACCGGGACTACTCGGGCAATGAGCAGTTCTTC. Its translation is CAWSPYRDYSGNEQFF. Supplemented by reference TRBV30 and TRBJ2-1, the full variable domain reads SQTIHQWPATLVQPVGSPLSLECTVEGTSNPNLYWYRQAAGRGLQLLFYSVGIGQISSEVPQNLSASRPQDRQFILSSKKLLLSDSGFYLCAWSPYRDYSGNEQFFGPGTRLTVL.

This chain joins TRBV18 and TRBJ2-1, with TRBD1 identical over 12 bases. There are 16 residues in the CDR3. CDR1 and CDR2 (germline): KGHSH, LQKENI. With V trimmed by 0 bases and J by 9 bases, 6 bases remained unmatched. In DNA form, the CDR3 reads TGTGCCAGCTCACCACCCGGGACAGGGGGCGTGGGTGAGCAGTTCTTC. It specifies CASSPPGTGGVGEQFF. The full variable domain, in which reference TRBV18 and TRBJ2-1 provide the parts outside the CDR3, is NAGVMQNPRHLVRRRGQEARLRCSPMKGHSHVYWYRQLPEEGLKFMVYLQKENIIDESGMPKERFSAEFPKEGPSILRIQQVVRGDSAAYFCASSPPGTGGVGEQFFGPGTRLTVL.

This CDR3 is CAWTTGWETQYF. The DNA of the CDR3 is TGTGCCTGGACGACTGGATGGGAGACCCAGTACTTC. V and J are TRBV30 and TRBJ2-5; D is unclear. Germline V gene lookup returns CDR1 GTSNPN and CDR2 SVGIG (reference sequence). This CDR3 region has 12 residues. V lost 4 bases and J lost 5, with 11 bases in between.